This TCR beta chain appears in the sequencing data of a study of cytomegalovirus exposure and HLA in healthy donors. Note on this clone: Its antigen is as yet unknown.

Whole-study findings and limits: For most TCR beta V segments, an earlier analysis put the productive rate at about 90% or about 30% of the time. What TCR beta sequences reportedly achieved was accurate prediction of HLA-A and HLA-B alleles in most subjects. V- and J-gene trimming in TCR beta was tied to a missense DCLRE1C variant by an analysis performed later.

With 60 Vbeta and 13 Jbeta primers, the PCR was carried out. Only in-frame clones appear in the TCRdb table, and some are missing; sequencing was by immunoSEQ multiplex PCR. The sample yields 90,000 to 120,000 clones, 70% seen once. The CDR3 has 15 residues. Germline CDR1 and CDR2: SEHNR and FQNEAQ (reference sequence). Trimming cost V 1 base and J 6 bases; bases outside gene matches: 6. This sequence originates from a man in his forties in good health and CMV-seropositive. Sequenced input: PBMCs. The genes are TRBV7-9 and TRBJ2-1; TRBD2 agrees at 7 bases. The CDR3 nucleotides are TGTGCCAGCAGCTTAGTGGCGGGAGTTTTCAATGAGCAGTTCTTC. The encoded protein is CASSLVAGVFNEQFF.